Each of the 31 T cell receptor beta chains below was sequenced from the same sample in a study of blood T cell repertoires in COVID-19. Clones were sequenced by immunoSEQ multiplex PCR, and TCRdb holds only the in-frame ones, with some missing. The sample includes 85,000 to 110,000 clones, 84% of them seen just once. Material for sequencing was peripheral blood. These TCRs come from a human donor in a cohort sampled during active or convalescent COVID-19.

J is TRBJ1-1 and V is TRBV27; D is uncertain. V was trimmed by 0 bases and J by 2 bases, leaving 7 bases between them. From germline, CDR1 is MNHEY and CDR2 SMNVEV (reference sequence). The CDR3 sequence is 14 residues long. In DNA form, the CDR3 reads TGTGCCAGCAGTTTATCGGTAGCTAACACTGAAGCTTTCTTT. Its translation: CASSLSVANTEAFF.

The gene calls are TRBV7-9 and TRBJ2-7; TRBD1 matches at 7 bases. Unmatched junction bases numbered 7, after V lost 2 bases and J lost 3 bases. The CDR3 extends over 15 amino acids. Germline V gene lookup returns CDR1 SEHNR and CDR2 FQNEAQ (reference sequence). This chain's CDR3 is CASSLKGQARYEQYF. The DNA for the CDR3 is TGTGCCAGCAGCTTAAAAGGACAGGCCCGCTACGAGCAGTACTTC.

CDR3 DNA: TGTGCCAGCAGCGTAGGGGACAGGGGCCTTAATGAAAAACTGTTTTTT. Translation gives CASSVGDRGLNEKLFF. J is TRBJ1-4 and V is TRBV9; 10 nucleotides agree with TRBD1. CDR3 size: 16 residues. The V and J ends lost 0 bases and 4 bases, in that order; junction bases with no gene match: 3. Germline CDR1 reads SGDLS; CDR2 reads YYNGEE.

The CDR3 region has the DNA TGTGCCAGTTCAAATAATTCACCCCTCCACTTT. It is translated as CASSNNSPLHF. This chain uses TRBV6-5 with TRBJ1-6; no definite D call. CDR1 MNHEY and CDR2 SVGAGI come from the germline V gene. V was cut by 9 bases and J by 5 bases, with 5 bases left in between. CDR3 length: 11 amino acids.

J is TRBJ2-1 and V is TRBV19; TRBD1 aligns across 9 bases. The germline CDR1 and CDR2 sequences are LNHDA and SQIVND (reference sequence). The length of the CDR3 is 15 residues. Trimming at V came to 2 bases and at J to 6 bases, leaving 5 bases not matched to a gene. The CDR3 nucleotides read TGTGCCAGTAGTATAATCGACAGGGGGGGCAATGAGCAGTTCTTC. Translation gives CASSIIDRGGNEQFF.

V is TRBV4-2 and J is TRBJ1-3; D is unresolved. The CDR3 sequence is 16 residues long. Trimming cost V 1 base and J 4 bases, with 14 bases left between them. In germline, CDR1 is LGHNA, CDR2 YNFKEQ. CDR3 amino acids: CASSQGSVTTGNTIYF. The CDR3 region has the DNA TGTGCCAGCAGCCAAGGGTCGGTGACAACCGGAAACACCATATATTTT.

CDR3: CASSLDSSGANVLTF. The CDR3 DNA reads as TGTGCCAGCAGCTTAGACAGCTCCGGGGCCAACGTCCTGACTTTC. This chain connects TRBV7-3 to TRBJ2-6; possibly TRBD1 for D (5 bases). V was shortened by 2 bases and J by 4 bases, with 9 bases between the two germline ends. This CDR3 comprises 15 residues. CDR1 and CDR2 (germline): SGHTA, FQGTGA.

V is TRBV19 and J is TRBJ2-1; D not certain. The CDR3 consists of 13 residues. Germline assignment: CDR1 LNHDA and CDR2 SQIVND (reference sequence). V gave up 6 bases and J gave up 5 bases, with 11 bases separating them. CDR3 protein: CASSRMSDNEQFF. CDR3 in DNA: TGTGCCAGTAGCAGGATGAGTGACAATGAGCAGTTCTTC.

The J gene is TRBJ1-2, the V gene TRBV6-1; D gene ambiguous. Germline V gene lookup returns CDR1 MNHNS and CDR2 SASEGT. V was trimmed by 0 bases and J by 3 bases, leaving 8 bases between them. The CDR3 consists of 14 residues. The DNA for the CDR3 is TGTGCCAGCAGTGAAGCTGCGGGATACTATGGCTACACCTTC. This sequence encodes CASSEAAGYYGYTF.

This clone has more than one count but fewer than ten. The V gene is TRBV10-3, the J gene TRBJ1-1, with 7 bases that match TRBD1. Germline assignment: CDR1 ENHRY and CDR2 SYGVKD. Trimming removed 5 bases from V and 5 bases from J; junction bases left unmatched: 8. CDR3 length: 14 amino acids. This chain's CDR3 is CAISTQGEGTEAFF. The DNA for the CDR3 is TGTGCCATCAGTACGCAGGGGGAAGGAACTGAAGCTTTCTTT.

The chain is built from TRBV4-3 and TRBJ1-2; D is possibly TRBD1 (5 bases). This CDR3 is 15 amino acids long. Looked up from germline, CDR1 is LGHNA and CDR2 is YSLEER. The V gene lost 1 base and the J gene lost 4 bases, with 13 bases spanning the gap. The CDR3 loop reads CASSQVAQGGYGYTF. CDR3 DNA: TGCGCCAGCAGCCAAGTGGCGCAGGGCGGCTATGGCTACACCTTC.

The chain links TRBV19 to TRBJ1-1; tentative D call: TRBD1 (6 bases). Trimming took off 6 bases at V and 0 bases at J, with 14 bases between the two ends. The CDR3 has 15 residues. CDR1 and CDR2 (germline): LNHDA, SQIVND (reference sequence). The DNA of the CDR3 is TGTGCCAGTAGCGATGACAGGCTCATGAACACTGAAGCTTTCTTT. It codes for CASSDDRLMNTEAFF.

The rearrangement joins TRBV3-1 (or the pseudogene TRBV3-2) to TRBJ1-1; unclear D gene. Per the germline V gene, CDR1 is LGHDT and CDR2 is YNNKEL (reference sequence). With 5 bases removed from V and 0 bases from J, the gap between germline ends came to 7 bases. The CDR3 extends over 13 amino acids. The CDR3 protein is CASSSTVNTEAFF. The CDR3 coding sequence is TGTGCCAGCAGCTCCACAGTGAACACTGAAGCTTTCTTT.

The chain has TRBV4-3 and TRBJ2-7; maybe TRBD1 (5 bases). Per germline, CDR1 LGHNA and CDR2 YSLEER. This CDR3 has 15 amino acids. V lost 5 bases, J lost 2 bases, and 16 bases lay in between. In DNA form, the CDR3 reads TGCGCCAGCAGCTATTCCCGCCAGGGTACCTACGAGCAGTACTTC. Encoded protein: CASSYSRQGTYEQYF.

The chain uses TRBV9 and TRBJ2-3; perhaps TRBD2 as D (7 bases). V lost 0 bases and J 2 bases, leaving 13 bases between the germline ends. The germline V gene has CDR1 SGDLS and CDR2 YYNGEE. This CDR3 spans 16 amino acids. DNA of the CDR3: TGTGCCAGCAGCGTAGATGAGGGGGGGCTCACAGATACGCAGTATTTT. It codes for CASSVDEGGLTDTQYF.

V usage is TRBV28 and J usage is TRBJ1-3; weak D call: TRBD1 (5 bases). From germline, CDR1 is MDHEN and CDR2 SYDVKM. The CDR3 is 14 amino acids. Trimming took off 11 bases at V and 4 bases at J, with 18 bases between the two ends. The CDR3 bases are TGTGCCGTACTTGGGGGGTCCGTAGGAAACACCATATATTTT. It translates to CAVLGGSVGNTIYF.

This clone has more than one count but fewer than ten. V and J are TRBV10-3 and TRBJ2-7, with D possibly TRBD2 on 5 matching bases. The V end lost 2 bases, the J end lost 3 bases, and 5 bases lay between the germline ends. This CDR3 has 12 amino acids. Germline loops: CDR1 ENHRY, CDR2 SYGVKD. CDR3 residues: CAISERDYEQYF. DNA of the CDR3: TGTGCCATCAGTGAGCGGGACTACGAGCAGTACTTC.

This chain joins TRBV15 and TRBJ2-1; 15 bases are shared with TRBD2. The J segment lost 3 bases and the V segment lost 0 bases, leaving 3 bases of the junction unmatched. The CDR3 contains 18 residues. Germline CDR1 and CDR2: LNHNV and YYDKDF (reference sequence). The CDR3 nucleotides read TGTGCCACCAGCAGAGACCGGACTAGCGGGGGGGTCTACAATGAGCAGTTCTTC. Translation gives CATSRDRTSGGVYNEQFF. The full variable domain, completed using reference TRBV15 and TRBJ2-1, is DAMVIQNPRYQVTQFGKPVTLSCSQTLNHNVMYWYQQKSSQAPKLLFHYYDKDFNNEADTPDNFQSRRPNTSFCFLDIRSPGLGDTAMYLCATSRDRTSGGVYNEQFFGPGTRLTVL.

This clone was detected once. CDR3 sequence reads: CASSLVPTGQYYGYTF. CDR3 sequence (DNA): TGTGCCAGCAGCTTGGTTCCAACAGGGCAATACTATGGCTACACCTTC. This chain links TRBV5-5 with TRBJ1-2, with a possible D match to TRBD1 (6 bases). V shed 0 bases and J shed 3 bases, with 15 bases lying between them. The CDR3 has 16 amino acids. Per the germline V gene, CDR1 is SGHKS and CDR2 is YYEKEE (reference sequence).

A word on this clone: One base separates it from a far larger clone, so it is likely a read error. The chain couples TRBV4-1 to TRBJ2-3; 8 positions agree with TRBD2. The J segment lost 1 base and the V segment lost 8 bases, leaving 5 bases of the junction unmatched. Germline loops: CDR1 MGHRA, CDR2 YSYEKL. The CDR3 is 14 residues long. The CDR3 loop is CASCRAGGTDTQYF. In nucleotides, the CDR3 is TGCGCCAGCTGCCGAGCGGGGGGCACAGATACGCAGTATTTT.

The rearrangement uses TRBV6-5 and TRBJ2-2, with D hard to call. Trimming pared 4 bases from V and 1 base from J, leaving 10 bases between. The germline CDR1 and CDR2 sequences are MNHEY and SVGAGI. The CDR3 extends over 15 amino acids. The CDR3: CASSFEAMNTGELFF. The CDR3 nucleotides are TGTGCCAGCAGTTTCGAAGCCATGAACACCGGGGAGCTGTTTTTT.

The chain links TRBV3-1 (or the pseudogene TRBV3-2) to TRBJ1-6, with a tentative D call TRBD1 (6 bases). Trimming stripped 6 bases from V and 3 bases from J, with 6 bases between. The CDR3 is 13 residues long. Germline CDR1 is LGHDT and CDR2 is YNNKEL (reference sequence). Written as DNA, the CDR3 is TGTGCCAGCAGGGACAGCTATAATTCACCCCTCCACTTT. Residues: CASRDSYNSPLHF.

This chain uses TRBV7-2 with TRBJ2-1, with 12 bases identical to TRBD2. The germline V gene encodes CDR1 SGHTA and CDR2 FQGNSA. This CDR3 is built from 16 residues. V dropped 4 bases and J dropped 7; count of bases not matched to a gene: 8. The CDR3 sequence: CASSYTSGGPRNEQFF. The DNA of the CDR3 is TGTGCCAGCAGCTACACTAGCGGGGGGCCGAGGAATGAGCAGTTCTTC.

The CDR3 nucleotides are TGTGCCAGCAGCTTGGGCGGGGGGCTCGGTGGGTCATCCAATCAGCCCCAGCATTTT. Its protein is CASSLGGGLGGSSNQPQHF. The chain links TRBV5-8 to TRBJ1-5; the D gene is possibly TRBD1 (6 bases). CDR1 and CDR2 from the germline V gene are SGHTS and YDEGEE. The V end was cut by 0 bases, the J end by 3 bases, with 22 bases between. The length of the CDR3 is 19 residues.

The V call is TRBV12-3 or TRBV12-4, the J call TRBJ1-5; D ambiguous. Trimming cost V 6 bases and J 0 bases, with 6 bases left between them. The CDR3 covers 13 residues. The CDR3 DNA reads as TGTGCCAGCAGCTCTTATAGCAATCAGCCCCAGCATTTT. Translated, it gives CASSSYSNQPQHF.

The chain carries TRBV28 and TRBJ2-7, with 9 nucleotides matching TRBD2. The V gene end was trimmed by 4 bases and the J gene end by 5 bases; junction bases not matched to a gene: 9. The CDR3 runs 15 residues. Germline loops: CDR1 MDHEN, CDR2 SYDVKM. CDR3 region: CASSSGTSRLHEQYF. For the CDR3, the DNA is TGTGCCAGCAGTTCCGGGACTAGCAGGCTACACGAGCAGTACTTC.

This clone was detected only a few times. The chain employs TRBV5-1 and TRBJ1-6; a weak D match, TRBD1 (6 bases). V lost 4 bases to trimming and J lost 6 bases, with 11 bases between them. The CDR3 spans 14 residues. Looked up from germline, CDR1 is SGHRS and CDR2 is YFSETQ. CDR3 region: CASSTRTANSPLHF. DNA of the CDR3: TGCGCCAGCAGCACGCGGACAGCTAATTCACCCCTCCACTTT.

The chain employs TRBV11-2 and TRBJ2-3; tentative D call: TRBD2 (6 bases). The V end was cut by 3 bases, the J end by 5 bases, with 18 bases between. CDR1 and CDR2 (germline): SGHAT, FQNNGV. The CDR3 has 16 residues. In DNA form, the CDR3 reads TGTGCCAGCAGCTTCGGCGGGGTAGGGATTGGAGATACGCAGTATTTT. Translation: CASSFGGVGIGDTQYF.

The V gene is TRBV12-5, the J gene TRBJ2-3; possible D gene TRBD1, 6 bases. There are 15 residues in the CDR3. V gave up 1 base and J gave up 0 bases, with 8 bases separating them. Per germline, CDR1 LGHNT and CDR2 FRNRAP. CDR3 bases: TGTGCTAGTGGTTTGGGGACAGATAGCACAGATACGCAGTATTTT. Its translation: CASGLGTDSTDTQYF. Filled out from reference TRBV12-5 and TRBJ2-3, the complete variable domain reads DARVTQTPRHKVTEMGQEVTMRCQPILGHNTVFWYRQTMMQGLELLAYFRNRAPLDDSGMPKDRFSAEMPDATLATLKIQPSEPRDSAVYFCASGLGTDSTDTQYFGPGTRLTVL.

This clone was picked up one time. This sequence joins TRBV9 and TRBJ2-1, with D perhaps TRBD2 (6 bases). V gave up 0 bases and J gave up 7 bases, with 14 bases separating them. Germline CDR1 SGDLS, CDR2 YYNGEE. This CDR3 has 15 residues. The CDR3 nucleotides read TGTGCCAGCAGCGTAGTGGGGGGAGATATGAATGAGCAGTTCTTC. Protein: CASSVVGGDMNEQFF.

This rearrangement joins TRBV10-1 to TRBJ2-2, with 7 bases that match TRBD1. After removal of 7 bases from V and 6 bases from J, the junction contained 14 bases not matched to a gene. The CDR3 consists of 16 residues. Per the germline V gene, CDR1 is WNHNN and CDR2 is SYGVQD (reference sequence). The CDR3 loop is CASTPIRDSYPGELFF. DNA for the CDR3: TGCGCCAGCACTCCTATCCGGGACAGCTACCCCGGGGAGCTGTTTTTT.